The 20 T cell receptor beta chains below come from one sample, sequenced in a study of OX40 agonist ivuxolimab in advanced cancers. The assay was immunoSEQ multiplex PCR, and TCRdb's table has in-frame clones only and misses some. The repertoire holds 75,000 to 100,000 clones, with approximately 80% as singletons. Sequenced here: CD4+ or CD8+ T cells sorted from blood, sampled in a trial of the OX40 agonist ivuxolimab. Receptors were obtained from an adult with an advanced solid tumor such as melanoma, head and neck, liver or kidney cancer.

The V gene is TRBV7-2, the J gene TRBJ2-1; a weak D match, TRBD2 (5 bases). The CDR3 totals 14 residues. The V gene's germline CDR1 is SGHTA and CDR2 FQGNSA. V lost 7 bases, J lost 2 bases, and 12 bases lay in between. CDR3 amino acids: CASTSGTPYNEQFF. The CDR3 DNA reads as TGTGCCAGCACCAGCGGAACACCCTACAATGAGCAGTTCTTC. The whole variable domain, filled in from reference TRBV7-2 and TRBJ2-1, reads GAGVSQSPSNKVTEKGKDVELRCDPISGHTALYWYRQSLGQGLEFLIYFQGNSAPDKSGLPSDRFSAERTGGSVSTLTIQRTQQEDSAVYLCASTSGTPYNEQFFGPGTRLTVL.

The chain is built from TRBV16 and TRBJ2-3, with 11 nucleotides matching TRBD1. The junction had 7 bases not matched to a gene; V was cut back by 8 bases and J by 3 bases. CDR1 and CDR2 from the germline V gene are KGHSY and FQNENV. This CDR3 contains 15 residues. CDR3 DNA sequence: TGTGCCAGCGACAAGGACAGGGGGCCGACAGATACGCAGTATTTT. Translating gives CASDKDRGPTDTQYF.

Written as DNA, the CDR3 is TGCGCCAGCAGCCTAAGCTCCTACAATGAGCAGTTCTTC. Translating gives CASSLSSYNEQFF. The chain joins TRBV10-2 to TRBJ2-1; D is uncertain. This CDR3 is built from 13 residues. Germline V gene data show CDR1 as WSHSY and CDR2 as SAAADI. V gave up 6 bases and J gave up 0 bases, with 6 bases separating them.

The chain employs TRBV7-2 and TRBJ2-3; 11 bases fit TRBD2. The CDR3 extends over 16 amino acids. CDR1 and CDR2 from the germline V gene are SGHTA and FQGNSA. The V and J ends lost 3 bases and 1 base, in that order; junction bases with no gene match: 3. As DNA, the CDR3 is TGTGCCAGCAGCTTTACTAGCGGGGGTCGCACAGATACGCAGTATTTT. It is translated as CASSFTSGGRTDTQYF.

The genes are TRBV30 and TRBJ1-1; D perhaps matches TRBD1 (5 bases). CDR1 is GTSNPN, CDR2 SVGIG, per germline (reference sequence). Trimming stripped 2 bases from V and 2 bases from J, with 9 bases between. There are 13 residues in the CDR3. This CDR3 reads CAWSRGPNTEAFF. CDR3 DNA: TGTGCCTGGAGTAGGGGCCCTAACACTGAAGCTTTCTTT.

Written as DNA, the CDR3 is TGTGCCAGCAGCCACGACAGGGAAGCTTTCTTT. This codes for CASSHDREAFF. The chain couples TRBV5-8 to TRBJ1-1; D perhaps matches TRBD1 (6 bases). Trimming removed 4 bases from V and 8 bases from J, with 9 bases in between. Germline CDR1 and CDR2: SGHTS and YDEGEE. CDR3 size: 11 residues.

The gene calls are TRBV2 and TRBJ2-1, with D hard to call. V shed 6 bases and J shed 10 bases, with 7 bases lying between them. The CDR3 has 10 amino acids. Germline CDR1 and CDR2: SNHLY and FYNNEI. In nucleotides, the CDR3 is TGTGCCAGCAGCTCGCTGGAGCAGTTCTTC. It encodes CASSSLEQFF. Full variable domain (outside the CDR3, taken from reference TRBV2 and TRBJ2-1): EPEVTQTPSHQVTQMGQEVILRCVPISNHLYFYWYRQILGQKVEFLVSFYNNEISEKSEIFDDQFSVERPDGSNFTLKIRSTKLEDSAMYFCASSSLEQFFGPGTRLTVL.

The gene calls are TRBV6-5 and TRBJ2-7; D gene uncertain. The length of the CDR3 is 12 residues. Trimming stripped 6 bases from V and 0 bases from J, with 6 bases between. Per the germline V gene, CDR1 is MNHEY and CDR2 is SVGAGI. The chain's CDR3 is CASSGSSYEQYF. CDR3 sequence (DNA): TGTGCCAGCAGCGGCAGCTCCTACGAGCAGTACTTC.

The chain couples TRBV11-2 to TRBJ2-3; TRBD2 matches 13 bases. CDR1 is SGHAT, CDR2 FQNNGV, per germline. CDR3 length: 15 residues. V shed 7 bases, J shed 5 bases, and the junction held 6 bases outside the gene matches. The CDR3 spells CASMLLAGGLDTQYF. In nucleotides, the CDR3 is TGTGCCAGCATGCTACTAGCGGGAGGGTTAGATACGCAGTATTTT.

The J gene is TRBJ2-7, the V gene TRBV7-8; weak D call: TRBD2 (5 bases). The V and J ends lost 5 bases and 2 bases respectively, with 10 bases between them. CDR3 length: 13 amino acids. Germline lookup yields CDR1 SGHVS and CDR2 FQNEAQ. The CDR3: CASSESGPYEQYF. CDR3 DNA: TGTGCCAGCAGCGAAAGCGGTCCCTACGAGCAGTACTTC.

The chain uses TRBV6-5 and TRBJ1-2; D unresolved. Germline V lookup: CDR1 MNHEY, CDR2 SVGAGI. This CDR3 has 12 residues. V dropped 4 bases and J dropped 8 bases, with 11 bases sitting between them. Written as DNA, the CDR3 is TGTGCCAGCAGTTCGCCAGGAAGAGGCTACACCTTC. Its translation is CASSSPGRGYTF.

The chain couples TRBV19 to TRBJ2-7; D uncertain. CDR1 is LNHDA and CDR2 is SQIVND in the germline V gene (reference sequence). The V end was cut by 1 base, the J end by 0 bases, with 10 bases between. CDR3 length: 15 residues. CDR3 coding DNA: TGTGCCAGTAGTATAGGCGGTGACCTCTCCTACGAGCAGTACTTC. Amino acid sequence: CASSIGGDLSYEQYF.

This chain joins TRBV5-1 and TRBJ2-5; D is perhaps TRBD1 (5 bases). Germline CDR1 reads SGHRS; CDR2 reads YFSETQ. This CDR3 is 16 amino acids long. Trimming shortened V by 4 bases and J by 0 bases, and 16 bases separated the two germline ends. The CDR3 region is CASSRDTLGHQETQYF. CDR3 nucleotide sequence: TGCGCCAGCAGCAGAGACACGTTGGGGCACCAAGAGACCCAGTACTTC.

The chain couples TRBV7-7 to TRBJ2-1, with TRBD1 identical over 7 bases. The CDR3 is 14 residues long. CDR1 and CDR2 from the germline V gene are SSHAT and FNYEAQ (reference sequence). Trimming took 5 bases from V and 9 from J; bases not matched to a gene: 10. The CDR3 DNA reads TGTGCCAGCAGCCCAGCGCAGGGGGTTGGTGAGCAGTTCTTC. Translation gives CASSPAQGVGEQFF.

This CDR3 is CSVEGAVQETQYF. DNA for the CDR3: TGCAGCGTCGAGGGGGCCGTCCAAGAGACCCAGTACTTC. V gene TRBV29-1 combines with J gene TRBJ2-5; 7 nucleotides line up with TRBD1. CDR1 SQVTM and CDR2 ANQGSEA come from the germline V gene. The CDR3 is made up of 13 amino acids. V lost 6 bases, J lost 1 base, and 5 bases stayed unmatched.

The J gene is TRBJ1-6, the V gene TRBV7-2, with 10 positions matching TRBD1. V was clipped by 5 bases and J by 10 bases; unmatched bases: 8. Germline V gene lookup returns CDR1 SGHTA and CDR2 FQGNSA. The length of the CDR3 is 15 residues. CDR3 loop: CASSPPGQGKSPLHF. The DNA for the CDR3 is TGTGCCAGCAGCCCCCCGGGACAGGGGAAGTCACCCCTCCACTTT.

The chain recombines TRBV19 with TRBJ2-7, with no clear D. Trimming stripped 7 bases from V and 1 base from J, with 14 bases between. The germline V gene has CDR1 LNHDA and CDR2 SQIVND (reference sequence). There are 14 residues in the CDR3. The CDR3 region has the DNA TGTGCCAGTACCTCCAGTCATGGTTCCTACGAGCAGTACTTC. Its translation: CASTSSHGSYEQYF.

There are a few counts of this clone. V gene TRBV6-5 combines with J gene TRBJ1-1; 9 bases line up with TRBD1. Looked up from germline, CDR1 is MNHEY and CDR2 is SVGAGI. The CDR3 is made up of 14 amino acids. Trimming took 5 bases from V and 5 from J; bases not matched to a gene: 6. The CDR3 here is CASSGGQGWTEAFF. The CDR3 nucleotides are TGTGCCAGCAGTGGGGGACAGGGTTGGACTGAAGCTTTCTTT.

The gene calls are TRBV27 and TRBJ1-1, with 10 nucleotides matching TRBD1. Losses at the gene ends were 8 bases for V and 11 bases for J; bases not matched to a gene: 8. Germline-derived CDR1 and CDR2 are MNHEY and SMNVEV (reference sequence). The CDR3 is 12 residues long. For the CDR3, the DNA is TGTGCCAGCCACAGACAGGGGGCCGGGGCTTTCTTT. This encodes CASHRQGAGAFF.

The rearrangement joins TRBV27 to TRBJ2-7, with 10 bases matching TRBD2. The CDR3 totals 16 residues. V lost 4 bases, J lost 7 bases, and 13 bases stayed unmatched. Germline lookup yields CDR1 MNHEY and CDR2 SMNVEV (reference sequence). CDR3: CASSSGLAVMPREQYF. The CDR3 region has the DNA TGTGCCAGCAGTTCCGGACTAGCGGTAATGCCCCGAGAGCAGTACTTC.